The present entry profiles one T cell receptor (beta chain) with its context. Its antigen is not identified. Genomic DNA from each subset was divided evenly over several immunoSEQ plates. TCRdb's copy holds only in-frame clones and misses some; the assay was immunoSEQ multiplex PCR. This table holds roughly 2.5 million clones, around nine tenths found once. CDR1 and CDR2 from the germline V gene are MDHEN and SYDVKM. Losses at the gene ends were 3 bases for V and 1 base for J; bases not matched to a gene: 12. The CDR3 runs 18 residues. The data originate from a study of shared clonotypes between healthy human individuals. Study-level information: Aged 18 to 49, the donors were a couple of women and three men.

Study-wide results and caveats: It was observed that approximately 5% of naive CD4 clonotypes were shared across a few donors.

The sample comprised naive CD4+ T cells sorted from blood. The subset: CD45RA+ positively selected. The V and J genes are TRBV28 and TRBJ2-3, with TRBD2 identical over 8 bases. The clonotype originates from a man younger than 30 in good health. CDR3 sequence: CASSLGAGESRGTDTQYF. In DNA, the CDR3 is TGTGCCAGCAGTTTGGGAGCGGGGGAGAGTCGTGGCACAGATACGCAGTATTTT.